A selection of T cell receptor beta chains follows, all from one sample in a study of CD8+ T cells in alopecia areata. Profiled with immunoSEQ multiplex PCR; TCRdb holds only in-frame clones, not every one. The sample lists around 200,000 clones, 50% to 75% occurring once. The sample in question was CD4+ T cells sorted from blood, obtained at week 4, from a patient treated with tofacitinib. The origin of the receptors is a human donor with alopecia areata. Each CDR3 is given with its conserved first and last residue. The order of the fields is V gene, CDR3 length, J gene, D gene, clone size, CDR3 DNA, CDR3 protein. D genes are given only for firm matches. A row's size may be missing; if present it is once, few, many or a size class.

V: TRBV6-1; length: 13; J: TRBJ2-3; D: -; size: -; DNA: TGTGCCAGCAGAGGAACCCTACGAGATACGCAGTATTTT; CDR3: CASRGTLRDTQYF
V: TRBV5-1; length: 14; J: TRBJ2-3; D: TRBD2; size: -; DNA: TGCGCCAGCGCACGCGGGGGGGCTGCAGATACGCAGTATTTT; CDR3: CASARGGAADTQYF
V: TRBV11-1; length: 17; J: TRBJ2-2; D: -; size: few; DNA: TGTGCCAGCAGCTTAAACGATGGCAGGGCGGGGCCCGGGGAGCTGTTTTTT; CDR3: CASSLNDGRAGPGELFF
V: TRBV19; length: 16; J: TRBJ1-1; D: TRBD1; size: -; DNA: TGTGCCAGTAGTAAGGATACCGGGACAGGGGCCACTGAAGCTTTCTTT; CDR3: CASSKDTGTGATEAFF
V: TRBV30; length: 13; J: TRBJ1-5; D: -; size: few; DNA: TGTGCCTGGAGTGTACGGGGCAATCAGCCCCAGCATTTT; CDR3: CAWSVRGNQPQHF
V: TRBV4-1; length: 12; J: TRBJ2-3; D: -; size: -; DNA: TGCGCCAGCAGGGGGGGAACAGATACGCAGTATTTT; CDR3: CASRGGTDTQYF
V: TRBV29-1; length: 14; J: TRBJ2-6; D: -; size: -; DNA: TGCAGCGTTGAAGTAGGGGCTGGGGCCAACGTCCTGACTTTC; CDR3: CSVEVGAGANVLTF
V: TRBV30; length: 13; J: TRBJ2-5; D: -; size: -; DNA: TGTGCCTGTGGGAGGACCTTGGGAGAGACCCAGTACTTC; CDR3: CACGRTLGETQYF
V: TRBV18; length: 14; J: TRBJ2-5; D: -; size: -; DNA: TGTGCCAGCTCAAGAGGGGGGAACCAAGAGACCCAGTACTTC; CDR3: CASSRGGNQETQYF
V: TRBV7-9; length: 16; J: TRBJ1-2; D: -; size: -; DNA: TGTGCCAGCAGCTTATTGTTCTCGGCAGCCAATTATGGCTACACCTTC; CDR3: CASSLLFSAANYGYTF
V: TRBV4-1; length: 16; J: TRBJ2-5; D: TRBD1; size: -; DNA: TGCGCCAGCAGCCGTACCGGGACAGGGGGCCAAGAGACCCAGTACTTC; CDR3: CASSRTGTGGQETQYF
V: TRBV30; length: 14; J: TRBJ1-5; D: -; size: -; DNA: TGTGCCTGGAACGCGGTACAGGGAAAACAGCCCCAGCATTTT; CDR3: CAWNAVQGKQPQHF
V: TRBV5-1; length: 14; J: TRBJ2-5; D: -; size: few; DNA: TGCGCCAGCAGCTTGGCGGGCACCAGAGAGACCCAGTACTTC; CDR3: CASSLAGTRETQYF
V: TRBV2; length: 17; J: TRBJ1-1; D: -; size: -; DNA: TGTGCCAGTTACACAGGGTATAGGTCGTTAGGGAACACTGAAGCTTTCTTT; CDR3: CASYTGYRSLGNTEAFF
V: TRBV11-2; length: 14; J: TRBJ2-7; D: -; size: -; DNA: TGTGCCAGCAGCTTAGTCCAGACCTCCTACGAGCAGTACTTC; CDR3: CASSLVQTSYEQYF
V: TRBV5-4; length: 15; J: TRBJ1-2; D: -; size: -; DNA: TGTGCCAGCAGCACACGGGACGGGACTAACTATGGCTACACCTTC; CDR3: CASSTRDGTNYGYTF
V: TRBV30; length: 13; J: TRBJ1-5; D: -; size: -; DNA: TGTGCCTGGAGTGTCCAGGGCAATCAGCCCCAGCATTTT; CDR3: CAWSVQGNQPQHF
V: TRBV5-1; length: 15; J: TRBJ2-4; D: -; size: -; DNA: TGCGCCAGCAGCAGGGGGGATCTAGCCAAAAACATTCAGTACTTC; CDR3: CASSRGDLAKNIQYF
V: TRBV7-3; length: 15; J: TRBJ2-7; D: -; size: -; DNA: TGTGCCAGCAGCTCCCCGCCAGGCCTTACCTACGAGCAGTACTTC; CDR3: CASSSPPGLTYEQYF
V: TRBV4-3; length: 14; J: TRBJ2-3; D: -; size: -; DNA: TGCGCCAGCAGCCTAGGAAGGGGTCCAGATACGCAGTATTTT; CDR3: CASSLGRGPDTQYF
V: TRBV6-6; length: 12; J: TRBJ1-6; D: -; size: -; DNA: TGTGCCAGCGGATTAACGGATTCACCCCTCCACTTT; CDR3: CASGLTDSPLHF
V: TRBV9; length: 16; J: TRBJ1-6; D: -; size: few; DNA: TGTGCCAGCAGCGGAGGAGGGTCTACGGAGAATTCACCCCTCCACTTT; CDR3: CASSGGGSTENSPLHF
V: TRBV7-8; length: 15; J: TRBJ2-7; D: TRBD1; size: few; DNA: TGTGCCAGCAGCTTAGATAGGACAGGGCCCTACGAGCAGTACTTC; CDR3: CASSLDRTGPYEQYF
V: TRBV6-6; length: 15; J: TRBJ1-2; D: -; size: few; DNA: TGTGCCAGCAGTTACCCCGGTCCCGGGGAAAGTGGCTACACCTTC; CDR3: CASSYPGPGESGYTF
V: TRBV5-1; length: 15; J: TRBJ2-3; D: -; size: few; DNA: TGCGCCAGCAGCTCCGATCAGAGGATCACAGATACGCAGTATTTT; CDR3: CASSSDQRITDTQYF
V: TRBV5-1; length: 17; J: TRBJ2-3; D: TRBD2; size: -; DNA: TGCGCCAGCGCGGGGACTAGCGGGGGGGCCATAGCAGATACGCAGTATTTT; CDR3: CASAGTSGGAIADTQYF
V: TRBV30; length: 13; J: TRBJ1-2; D: TRBD1; size: -; DNA: TGTGCCTGGAGTGGGACAGGGAACTATGGCTACACCTTC; CDR3: CAWSGTGNYGYTF
V: TRBV30; length: 13; J: TRBJ2-5; D: -; size: -; DNA: TGTGCCTGGAGCTACGGTATTCAAGAGACCCAGTACTTC; CDR3: CAWSYGIQETQYF
V: TRBV29-1; length: 13; J: TRBJ2-3; D: -; size: few; DNA: TGCAGCGTGCGGACCCGTTTAGCGGATACGCAGTATTTT; CDR3: CSVRTRLADTQYF
V: TRBV7-8; length: 14; J: TRBJ2-1; D: -; size: -; DNA: TGTGCCAGCAGCTTAGACGGGGCATACAATGAGCAGTTCTTC; CDR3: CASSLDGAYNEQFF
V: TRBV6-6; length: 12; J: TRBJ1-2; D: -; size: once; DNA: TGTGCCAGCAGTTTGGACAGCTATGGCTACACCTTC; CDR3: CASSLDSYGYTF
V: TRBV2; length: 11; J: TRBJ2-7; D: -; size: -; DNA: TGTGCCAGCAGTGTCGGCTACGAGCAGTACTTC; CDR3: CASSVGYEQYF
V: TRBV7-9; length: 18; J: TRBJ1-1; D: -; size: -; DNA: TGTGCCAGCAGCTCGCTTACCCGGGACTCTCTCTGGAGCCCTGAAGCTTTCTTT; CDR3: CASSSLTRDSLWSPEAFF
V: TRBV29-1; length: 12; J: TRBJ2-2; D: -; size: -; DNA: TGCAGCGTGGCGACAGTATCCGGGGAGCTGTTTTTT; CDR3: CSVATVSGELFF
V: TRBV29-1; length: 14; J: TRBJ1-6; D: -; size: -; DNA: TGCAGCGTCAGTGAGGGGTCCCTTAATTCACCCCTCCACTTT; CDR3: CSVSEGSLNSPLHF
V: TRBV30; length: 13; J: TRBJ2-7; D: -; size: -; DNA: TGTGCCTGGAGTGTAAGGGTGGAAAGCGAGCAGTACTTC; CDR3: CAWSVRVESEQYF
V: TRBV27; length: 12; J: TRBJ1-1; D: -; size: -; DNA: TGTGCCAGCAGTTTTGTGGGGAAGGAAGCTTTCTTT; CDR3: CASSFVGKEAFF
V: TRBV5-5; length: 12; J: TRBJ2-1; D: TRBD2; size: -; DNA: TGCGCCAGCAGCGGACTAGCGGGGGCCCCAATCTTC; CDR3: CASSGLAGAPIF
V: TRBV28; length: 12; J: TRBJ1-2; D: -; size: once; DNA: TGTGCCAGCAGTTTATATGGGGCGAGGGACACCTTC; CDR3: CASSLYGARDTF
V: TRBV7-7; length: 17; J: TRBJ2-2; D: TRBD2; size: few; DNA: TGTGCTAGCAGCCCCGGAGCGGGGGGGCCGTTCACCGGGGAGCTGTTTTTT; CDR3: CASSPGAGGPFTGELFF
V: TRBV9; length: 13; J: TRBJ1-5; D: -; size: -; DNA: TGTGCCAGCAGCCCCTCGGGGGTCCAGCCCCAGCATTTT; CDR3: CASSPSGVQPQHF
V: TRBV29-1; length: 11; J: TRBJ1-2; D: -; size: -; DNA: TGCAGCGTAACCTGGGTAGGTGGCTACACCTTC; CDR3: CSVTWVGGYTF
V: TRBV25-1; length: 13; J: TRBJ1-4; D: TRBD1; size: -; DNA: TGTGCCAGCAGAGACAGGGCGAATGAAAAACTGTTTTTT; CDR3: CASRDRANEKLFF
V: TRBV7-2; length: 13; J: TRBJ2-7; D: -; size: -; DNA: TGTGCCAGTGCCGTGGGCGGGTCCTACGAGCAGTACTTC; CDR3: CASAVGGSYEQYF
V: TRBV4-1; length: 14; J: TRBJ2-5; D: TRBD2; size: -; DNA: TGCGCCAGCAGCCAGGGCAGCGGGAAAGAGACCCAGTACTTC; CDR3: CASSQGSGKETQYF